What follows are 25 T cell receptor beta chains derived from one specimen sequenced in a study of T cell repertoires in cytomegalovirus infection. TCRdb re-called the reads through MiXCR, storing one row per CDR3 protein. The table shows nearly 700,000 distinct CDR3 sequences, with around a third occurring only once. No cognate antigen is known for these TCRs. Here the sequenced sample was cultured PBMCs, taken from culture after CMV antigen stimulation. All receptors come from a human donor in good health (CMV status not recorded). Some clones in this sample may be carry-over from other donors' samples.

This chain connects TRBV4-1 to TRBJ2-7, with TRBD1 matching 8 bases. J lost 4 bases, V lost 1 base, and 6 bases had no gene match. The CDR3 runs 15 residues. In germline, CDR1 is MGHRA, CDR2 YSYEKL. The CDR3 nucleotides are TGCGCCAGCAGCCAAGCCCTGGACAGGGAATACGAGCAGTACTTC. It translates to CASSQALDREYEQYF.

Only a few counts were recorded for this clonotype. The rearrangement joins TRBV20-1 to TRBJ2-1; 11 nucleotides line up with TRBD2. Trimming removed 5 bases from V and 8 bases from J; junction bases left unmatched: 8. The CDR3 extends over 14 amino acids. From germline, CDR1 is DFQATT and CDR2 SNEGSKA (reference sequence). The CDR3 here is CSAWMTSGKDEQFF. Here the CDR3 DNA reads TGCAGTGCTTGGATGACTAGCGGGAAGGATGAGCAGTTCTTC.

The sample holds one count of this clonotype. V is TRBV27 and J is TRBJ2-5; D is perhaps TRBD2 (5 bases). Germline lookup yields CDR1 MNHEY and CDR2 SMNVEV (reference sequence). The CDR3 length is 16 residues. The V and J ends lost 0 bases and 2 bases respectively, with 13 bases between them. The chain's CDR3 is CASSLSVPGRQETQYF. The DNA of the CDR3 is TGTGCCAGCAGTTTATCGGTCCCGGGGAGACAAGAGACCCAGTACTTC.

The chain carries TRBV19 and TRBJ1-2, with 8 bases that match TRBD1. V lost 4 bases to trimming and J lost 3 bases; unmatched junction nucleotides: 1. The length of the CDR3 is 13 residues. Per germline, CDR1 LNHDA and CDR2 SQIVND (reference sequence). DNA of the CDR3: TGTGCCAGTAGTACACAGGGGGACTATGGCTACACCTTC. Translated, it gives CASSTQGDYGYTF.

This clonotype was picked up a small number of times. The chain carries TRBV5-5 and TRBJ2-7; 11 nucleotides align to TRBD2. The CDR3 covers 16 residues. Per germline, CDR1 SGHKS and CDR2 YYEKEE (reference sequence). V shed 5 bases, J shed 0 bases, and the junction held 7 bases outside the gene matches. CDR3 sequence (DNA): TGTGCCAGCAGACCCGGGACTAGCGGTTTCTCCTACGAGCAGTACTTC. It codes for CASRPGTSGFSYEQYF.

The CDR3 coding sequence is TGTGCCAGCAGCCTGTACGACACTCATAATTCACCCCTCCACTTT. Protein sequence: CASSLYDTHNSPLHF. J is TRBJ1-6 and V is TRBV7-9; D gene unclear. V was cut by 5 bases and J by 5 bases, with 13 bases left in between. From germline, CDR1 is SEHNR and CDR2 FQNEAQ (reference sequence). The CDR3 contains 15 residues.

The table lists this clonotype with a few counts. This sequence joins TRBV4-1 and TRBJ2-1, with 7 bases that match TRBD2. Germline V lookup: CDR1 MGHRA, CDR2 YSYEKL. The CDR3 is made up of 15 amino acids. The V and J ends lost 4 bases and 8 bases, in that order; junction bases with no gene match: 11. DNA for the CDR3: TGCGCCAGCAGCCGGGTGGCGGGAGCGTCGGATGAGCAGTTCTTC. Protein sequence: CASSRVAGASDEQFF.

The chain links TRBV24-1 to TRBJ2-3, with D unclear. The CDR3 is 12 amino acids. Looked up from germline, CDR1 is KGHDR and CDR2 is SFDVKD. V was cut by 9 bases and J by 7 bases, with 13 bases left in between. CDR3 coding DNA: TGTGCCACCTCCCCAGGCGCGAATACGCAGTATTTT. Its translation is CATSPGANTQYF.

CDR3 residues: CASSIVGQGHNEQFF. In nucleotides, the CDR3 is TGTGCCAGTAGTATAGTGGGACAGGGCCACAATGAGCAGTTCTTC. The chain links TRBV19 to TRBJ2-1; 9 bases match TRBD1. The germline V gene encodes CDR1 LNHDA and CDR2 SQIVND (reference sequence). V lost 1 base, J lost 5 bases, and 3 bases stayed unmatched. The CDR3 covers 15 residues.

V and J are TRBV7-9 and TRBJ2-2, with D possibly being TRBD2 (5 bases). Germline V gene sequence: CDR1 SEHNR, CDR2 FQNEAQ (reference sequence). The V and J ends lost 5 bases and 4 bases respectively, with 14 bases between them. This CDR3 has 15 amino acids. The CDR3 coding sequence is TGTGCCAGCAGCCCCCGTAGAGGGAGCACCGGGGAGCTGTTTTTT. It is translated as CASSPRRGSTGELFF.

The J gene is TRBJ2-3, the V gene TRBV12-3 or TRBV12-4; D is unclear. The CDR3 is 11 amino acids. Trimming cost V 3 bases and J 8 bases, with 6 bases left between them. The CDR3 DNA reads TGTGCCAGCAGTTTCGGCAGTACGCAGTATTTT. Protein: CASSFGSTQYF.

This clonotype has more than one count but fewer than ten. The chain is built from TRBV6-1 and TRBJ2-7, with a possible D match to TRBD1 (6 bases). V was trimmed by 6 bases and J by 3 bases, leaving 15 bases between them. Germline V gives CDR1 MNHNS, CDR2 SASEGT. The CDR3 has 14 residues. In DNA, the CDR3 is TGTGCCAGCAGCCAAAGGGGGTCCAACTACGAGCAGTACTTC. Encoded protein: CASSQRGSNYEQYF.

This chain connects TRBV6-6 to TRBJ1-3; TRBD1 matches at 8 bases. This CDR3 is 16 amino acids long. The trim removed 2 bases at V and 4 bases at J, leaving 7 bases unmatched. Germline lookup yields CDR1 MNHNY and CDR2 SVGAGI (reference sequence). The chain's CDR3 is CASSYRAQGAGNTIYF. The CDR3, as DNA: TGTGCCAGCAGTTACCGAGCCCAGGGGGCGGGAAACACCATATATTTT.

In this sample, this clonotype turned up a few times. This chain links TRBV6-2 or TRBV6-3 with TRBJ2-2; 11 bases line up with TRBD1. V dropped 6 bases and J dropped 4; count of bases not matched to a gene: 4. The length of the CDR3 is 15 residues. Germline CDR1 MNHEY, CDR2 SVGEGT. The CDR3: CASSRGTGGTGELFF. CDR3 DNA sequence: TGTGCCAGCAGCCGCGGGACAGGGGGCACCGGGGAGCTGTTTTTT.

The sample holds one count of this clonotype. The CDR3 sequence is CASSRFDRTNTEAFF. The CDR3 DNA follows: TGTGCCAGCAGCAGATTTGACAGGACGAACACTGAAGCTTTCTTT. The rearrangement uses TRBV5-3 and TRBJ1-1; possibly TRBD1 for D (6 bases). Being an ORF, TRBV5-3 has a function that is uncertain. The CDR3 has 15 amino acids. Trimming pared 8 bases from V and 1 base from J, leaving 18 bases between.

The CDR3 loop reads CASSQSGTGPWGGYTF. CDR3 DNA sequence: TGTGCCAGCAGTCAATCTGGGACGGGACCTTGGGGTGGCTACACCTTC. V is TRBV6-4 and J is TRBJ1-2; a weak D match, TRBD1 (5 bases). The V end lost 5 bases, the J end lost 7 bases, and 23 bases lay between the germline ends. Germline values: CDR1 MRHNA, CDR2 SNTAGT. This CDR3 has 16 amino acids.

V gene TRBV27 combines with J gene TRBJ1-2, with D possibly being TRBD1 (6 bases). V gave up 3 bases and J gave up 4 bases, with 18 bases separating them. Per the germline V gene, CDR1 is MNHEY and CDR2 is SMNVEV (reference sequence). CDR3 length: 16 amino acids. CDR3 amino acids: CASSFSQGRRPYGYTF. The CDR3 nucleotides are TGTGCCAGCAGTTTTTCTCAGGGGCGCCGTCCCTATGGCTACACCTTC.

The chain has TRBV18 and TRBJ2-1; D remains unclear. Germline V CDR1 and CDR2: KGHSH, LQKENI. The V end was cut by 5 bases, the J end by 2 bases, with 10 bases between. There are 14 residues in the CDR3. Here the CDR3 reads CASSRVPTYNEQFF. CDR3 coding DNA: TGTGCCAGCTCAAGGGTACCCACCTACAATGAGCAGTTCTTC.

This clonotype was seen a few times. The V gene is TRBV2, the J gene TRBJ2-3; 10 bases are shared with TRBD2. Trimming removed 6 bases from V and 5 bases from J; junction bases left unmatched: 11. Germline V gives CDR1 SNHLY, CDR2 FYNNEI. This CDR3 is 16 amino acids long. The DNA of the CDR3 is TGTGCCAGCAGCGGTTTAAGCGGGGGGGCTGGAGATACGCAGTATTTT. Translating it yields CASSGLSGGAGDTQYF.

This clonotype showed up just a few times. The chain carries TRBV7-9 and TRBJ1-6; D might be TRBD1 (5 bases). Trimming left V 4 bases short and J 11 bases short, with 15 bases between. The CDR3 spans 14 residues. Germline V gene lookup returns CDR1 SEHNR and CDR2 FQNEAQ (reference sequence). Here the CDR3 reads CASSSKYRPAPLHF. The DNA for the CDR3 is TGTGCCAGCAGCTCGAAGTACAGGCCGGCACCCCTCCACTTT. The full variable domain, its missing parts supplied by reference TRBV7-9 and TRBJ1-6, is DTGVSQNPRHKITKRGQNVTFRCDPISEHNRLYWYRQTLGQGPEFLTYFQNEAQLEKSRLLSDRFSAERPKGSFSTLEIQRTEQGDSAMYLCASSSKYRPAPLHFGNGTRLTVT.

The V gene is TRBV7-9, the J gene TRBJ2-5, with 8 bases that match TRBD2. Trimming removed 5 bases from V and 5 bases from J; junction bases left unmatched: 16. This CDR3 comprises 17 residues. CDR1 and CDR2 from the germline V gene are SEHNR and FQNEAQ (reference sequence). The CDR3, as DNA: TGTGCCAGCAGCCGAGGGCGGGGGGACGGCGTTTTGGAGACCCAGTACTTC. It translates to CASSRGRGDGVLETQYF.

In its sample, this clonotype was seen a few times. V and J are TRBV4-3 and TRBJ2-5, with D possibly being TRBD1 (6 bases). The CDR3 is 15 residues long. The germline V gene has CDR1 LGHNA and CDR2 YSLEER. Trimming cost V 0 bases and J 5 bases, with 13 bases left between them. The CDR3 DNA is TGCGCCAGCAGCCAAGATAGGGGGACGGGGGAGACCCAGTACTTC. Translated: CASSQDRGTGETQYF.

This chain joins TRBV14 and TRBJ2-4, with a weak D call TRBD1 (6 bases). The CDR3 extends over 13 amino acids. CDR1 and CDR2 (germline): SGHDN, FVKESK. Trimming removed 1 base from V and 9 bases from J, with 10 bases in between. This chain's CDR3 is CASSQVTGSIQYF. The CDR3 DNA reads as TGTGCCAGCAGCCAAGTGACAGGATCCATTCAGTACTTC.

This clonotype has a handful of counts. This rearrangement joins TRBV5-5 to TRBJ2-1, with TRBD2 as a possible D gene (6 bases). The CDR3 has 13 amino acids. With 3 bases removed from V and 8 bases from J, the gap between germline ends came to 12 bases. CDR1 is SGHKS, CDR2 YYEKEE, per germline (reference sequence). CDR3 nucleotides: TGTGCCAGCAGCTCGGAGGGCCGGGATGAGCAGTTCTTC. The encoded protein is CASSSEGRDEQFF.

The rearrangement uses TRBV20-1 and TRBJ2-3; unclear D gene. Trimming pared 0 bases from V and 4 bases from J, leaving 8 bases between. Germline lookup yields CDR1 DFQATT and CDR2 SNEGSKA (reference sequence). The CDR3 is 13 amino acids. The CDR3 DNA reads as TGCAGTGCTAGAGAGCTCCGCGCAGATACGCAGTATTTT. It is translated as CSARELRADTQYF.